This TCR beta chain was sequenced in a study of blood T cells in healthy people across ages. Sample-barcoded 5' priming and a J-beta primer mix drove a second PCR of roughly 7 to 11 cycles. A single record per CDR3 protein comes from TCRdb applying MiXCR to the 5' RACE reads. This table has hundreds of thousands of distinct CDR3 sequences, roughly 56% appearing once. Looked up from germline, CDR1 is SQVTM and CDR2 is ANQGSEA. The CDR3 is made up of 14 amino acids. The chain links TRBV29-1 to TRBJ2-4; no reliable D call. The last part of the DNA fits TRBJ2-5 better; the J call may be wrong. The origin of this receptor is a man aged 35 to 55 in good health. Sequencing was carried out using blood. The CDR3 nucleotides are TGCAGCGTTGGATTGGACCCCCCGGTGGAGACCCAGTACTTC. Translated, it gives CSVGLDPPVETQYF.